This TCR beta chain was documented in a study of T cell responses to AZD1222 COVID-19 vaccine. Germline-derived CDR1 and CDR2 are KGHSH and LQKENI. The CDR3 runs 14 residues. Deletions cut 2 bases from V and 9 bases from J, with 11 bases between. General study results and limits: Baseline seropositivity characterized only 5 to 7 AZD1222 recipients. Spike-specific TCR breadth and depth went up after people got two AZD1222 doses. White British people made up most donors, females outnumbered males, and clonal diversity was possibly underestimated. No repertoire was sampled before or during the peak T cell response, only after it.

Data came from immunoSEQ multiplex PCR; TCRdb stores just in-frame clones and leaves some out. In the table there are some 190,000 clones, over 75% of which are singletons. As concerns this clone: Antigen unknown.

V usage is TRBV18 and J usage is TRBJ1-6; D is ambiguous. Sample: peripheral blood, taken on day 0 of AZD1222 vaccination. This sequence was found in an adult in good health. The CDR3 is CASSPDRAGSPLHF. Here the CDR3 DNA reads TGTGCCAGCTCACCAGATAGGGCTGGTTCACCCCTCCACTTT.